This is a list of T cell receptor beta chains from one sample in a study of beta chain features in type 1 diabetes. The method was immunoSEQ multiplex PCR; TCRdb's version includes in-frame clones alone and lacks a portion of them. The data contain a few hundred thousand clones, approximately 10% of them singletons. The specimen was naive CD4+ T cells from blood. The receptor set was obtained from a man aged 25 to 40 with type 1 diabetes. Each CDR3 is given with its conserved first and last residue. The D gene is left open where the match is weak. The size entry is marked missing in some rows and otherwise reads once, few, many or a size class.

V	J	size	D	DNA	CDR3
TRBV7-2	TRBJ2-5	few	.	TGTGCCAGCAGCTTAGGGAGACAAGAGACCCAGTACTTC	CASSLGRQETQYF
TRBV2	TRBJ1-2	.	.	TGTGCCAGCACCCGAGGAAGTTTGAGCTATGGCTACACCTTC	CASTRGSLSYGYTF
TRBV7-2	TRBJ2-1	.	TRBD1	TGTGCCAGCAGCCTAGACAGGGGGCGTTTCAATGAGCAGTTCTTC	CASSLDRGRFNEQFF
TRBV27	TRBJ2-5	few	.	TGTGCCAGCAGTCTATCTCGGAAACTGAGGGAGACCCAGTACTTC	CASSLSRKLRETQYF
TRBV19	TRBJ1-2	.	.	TGTGCCAGTACTCCCCAGGGTTCCTATGGCTACACCTTC	CASTPQGSYGYTF
TRBV12-5	TRBJ2-2	.	.	TGTGCTAGTGGCAGGGGTCTCCGCACCGGGGAGCTGTTTTTT	CASGRGLRTGELFF
TRBV5-4	TRBJ2-3	few	.	TGTGCCAGCAGCTTCCTGAGCACAGATACGCAGTATTTT	CASSFLSTDTQYF
TRBV7-2	TRBJ2-7	few	TRBD1	TGTGCCAGCAGCTTAGGGACAGGCAGCTACGAGCAGTACTTC	CASSLGTGSYEQYF
TRBV14	TRBJ2-1	.	.	TGTGCCAGCAGCGGAGGGACCTACAATGAGCAGTTCTTC	CASSGGTYNEQFF
TRBV5-4	TRBJ1-6	.	.	TGTGCCAGCAGCTTGTCGGTCTTACCACCCCTCCACTTT	CASSLSVLPPLHF
TRBV5-1	TRBJ1-4	few	TRBD1	TGCGCCAGCAGCTCCGGGACAGGGCAAAATGAAAAACTGTTTTTT	CASSSGTGQNEKLFF
TRBV30	TRBJ1-2	.	TRBD1	TGTGCCTGCTGGACAGGGGGCGCAATCGGTGGCTACACCTTC	CACWTGGAIGGYTF
TRBV4-3	TRBJ1-4	.	TRBD1	TGCGCCAGCAGCCAATCTGACAGGGCACATGAAAAACTGTTTTTT	CASSQSDRAHEKLFF
TRBV7-3	TRBJ2-3	.	.	TGTGCCAGCAGCTTTGAGACAGATACGCAGTATTTT	CASSFETDTQYF
TRBV4-1	TRBJ1-1	few	.	TGCGCCAGCAGCCAAGATGGCAGGGTGGGCACTGAAGCTTTCTTT	CASSQDGRVGTEAFF
TRBV4-1	TRBJ2-1	.	TRBD2	TGCGCCAGCAGCCAAGATAAAGGGGCTAGCGGGGGGGCAAGGGAGCAGTTCTTC	CASSQDKGASGGAREQFF
TRBV4-1	TRBJ2-5	.	.	TGCGCCAGCAGCCAAGTGTTACGGGAGACCCAGTACTTC	CASSQVLRETQYF
TRBV7-2	TRBJ2-7	.	TRBD1	TGTGCCAGCAGCTTAGACAGGGGCCCTACCTACGAGCAGTACTTC	CASSLDRGPTYEQYF
TRBV19	TRBJ2-7	few	.	TGTGCCAGTAGTATGGCAGGGTATGCCCGCTACGAGCAGTACTTC	CASSMAGYARYEQYF
TRBV7-8	TRBJ2-3	few	TRBD2	TGTGCCAGCAGCTTTGAGATAGCGGGGGCAGATACGCAGTATTTT	CASSFEIAGADTQYF
TRBV2	TRBJ1-6	few	TRBD1	TGTGCCAGCAGTCCCAGGGACAGTAATTCACCCCTCCACTTT	CASSPRDSNSPLHF
TRBV5-4	TRBJ2-6	.	.	TGTGCCAGCAGTCAACCGGGGGTATCTGGGGCCAACGTCCTGACTTTC	CASSQPGVSGANVLTF
TRBV19	TRBJ2-4	few	.	TGTGCCAGTAGTAGGCGGGGTCTAGGAACCAAAAACATTCAGTACTTC	CASSRRGLGTKNIQYF
TRBV6-6	TRBJ1-2	.	.	TGTGCCAGCAGTTACGCGACGGAGACCTATGGCTACACCTTC	CASSYATETYGYTF
TRBV7-2	TRBJ1-2	.	.	TGTGCCAGCAGCTTAGGGCCAGGCCCTGGTTCCTATGGCTACACCTTC	CASSLGPGPGSYGYTF
TRBV28	TRBJ2-7	.	.	TGTGCCAGCAGTCCCCGCAGGGCGAGCTCCTACGAGCAGTACTTC	CASSPRRASSYEQYF
TRBV7-2	TRBJ1-1	few	.	TGTGCCAGTTCCCATAACACTGAAGCTTTCTTT	CASSHNTEAFF
TRBV7-2	TRBJ2-2	.	.	TGTGCCAGCAGCTTAACAGGACTAACGAACACCGGGGAGCTGTTTTTT	CASSLTGLTNTGELFF
TRBV4-2	TRBJ2-5	.	.	TGTGCCATTAGGGGAAACCAAGAGACCCAGTACTTC	CAIRGNQETQYF
TRBV4-1	TRBJ1-1	.	.	TGCGCCAGCAGCCAACCAACAGAGAACACTGAAGCTTTCTTT	CASSQPTENTEAFF
TRBV6-6	TRBJ2-3	few	.	TGTGCCAGCAGCCCTCTAGTGGATACGCAGTATTTT	CASSPLVDTQYF
TRBV6-6	TRBJ2-1	.	.	TGTGCCAGCAGTCGAGGGACTGACGTTGAGGTGCAGTTCTTC	CASSRGTDVEVQFF
TRBV5-1	TRBJ2-7	.	TRBD1	TGCGCCAGCCGTGGACAGGACTCCTACGAGCAGTACTTC	CASRGQDSYEQYF
TRBV4-3	TRBJ1-6	.	.	TGCGCCAGCAGCCAAGACCCCCGGTCACCCCTCCACTTT	CASSQDPRSPLHF
TRBV5-1	TRBJ2-5	few	TRBD1	TGCGCCAGCAGCCTGGGACAGCAAGAGACCCAGTACTTC	CASSLGQQETQYF
TRBV7-2	TRBJ1-2	.	.	TGTGCCAGCAGTTTCGAGACGGGTGATAATGGCTACACCTTC	CASSFETGDNGYTF
TRBV27	TRBJ2-3	.	TRBD2	TGTGCCAGCAGCCCGACTAGCCGGGGGTTAGATACGCAGTATTTT	CASSPTSRGLDTQYF
TRBV18	TRBJ1-4	.	.	TGTGCCAGCTCACTCGCAGCGGGTGCAACTAATGAAAAACTGTTTTTT	CASSLAAGATNEKLFF
TRBV5-6	TRBJ1-1	.	.	TGTGCCAGCAGCTTGGGGGGGGACACTGAAGCTTTCTTT	CASSLGGDTEAFF
TRBV7-2	TRBJ1-6	few	TRBD1	TGTGCCAGCAGCGGCCGGGACAGGAATTCACCCCTCCACTTT	CASSGRDRNSPLHF
TRBV2	TRBJ1-1	few	TRBD1	TGTGCCAGCAGTGAGCAGGGGGTGGAAACTGAAGCTTTCTTT	CASSEQGVETEAFF
TRBV7-9	TRBJ1-1	.	TRBD1	TGTGCCAGCAGCTTAGGATCCTTGGGACAGCTGAACACTGAAGCTTTCTTT	CASSLGSLGQLNTEAFF
TRBV7-9	TRBJ2-1	few	.	TGTGCCAGCAGTCCCGAGGACTCCTACAATGAGCAGTTCTTC	CASSPEDSYNEQFF
TRBV28	TRBJ1-1	few	TRBD1	TGTGCCAGCAGTTTCCCCGGGACAGGGCTGATCACTGAAGCTTTCTTT	CASSFPGTGLITEAFF
TRBV2	TRBJ1-5	few	.	TGTGCCAGCAGTGATTTAGGGGCAGGTCAGCCCCAGCATTTT	CASSDLGAGQPQHF
TRBV7-2	TRBJ1-1	.	.	TGTGCCAGCAGCTTAAGGCAGGGGAGCACTGAAGCTTTCTTT	CASSLRQGSTEAFF